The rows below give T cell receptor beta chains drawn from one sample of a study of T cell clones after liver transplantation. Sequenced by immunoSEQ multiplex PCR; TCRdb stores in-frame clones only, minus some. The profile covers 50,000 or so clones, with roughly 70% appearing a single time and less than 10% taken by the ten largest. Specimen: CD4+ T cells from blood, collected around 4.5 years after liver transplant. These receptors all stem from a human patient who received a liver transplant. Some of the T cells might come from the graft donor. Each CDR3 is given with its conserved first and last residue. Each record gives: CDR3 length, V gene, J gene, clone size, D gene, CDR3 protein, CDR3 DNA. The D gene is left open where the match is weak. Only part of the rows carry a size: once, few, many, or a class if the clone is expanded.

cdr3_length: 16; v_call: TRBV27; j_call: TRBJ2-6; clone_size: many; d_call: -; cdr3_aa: CASSPIQGSGANVLTF; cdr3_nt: TGTGCCAGCAGTCCTATCCAGGGGTCTGGGGCCAACGTCCTGACTTTC
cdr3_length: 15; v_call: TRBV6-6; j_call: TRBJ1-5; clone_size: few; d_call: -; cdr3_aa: CASSYPGSGNQPQHF; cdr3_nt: TGTGCCAGCAGTTACCCGGGATCGGGCAATCAGCCCCAGCATTTT
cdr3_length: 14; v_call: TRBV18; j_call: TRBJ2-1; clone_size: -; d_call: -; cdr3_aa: CASSPDTGNNEQFF; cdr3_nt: TGTGCCAGCTCACCCGACACGGGGAACAATGAGCAGTTCTTC
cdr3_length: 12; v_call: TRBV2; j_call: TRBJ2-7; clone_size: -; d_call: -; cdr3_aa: CASSRRSRGGYF; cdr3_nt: TGTGCCAGCAGCCGAAGGTCCAGGGGGGGGTACTTC
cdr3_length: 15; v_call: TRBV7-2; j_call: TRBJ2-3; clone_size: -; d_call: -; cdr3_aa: CASSLGQVLTDTQYF; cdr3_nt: TGTGCCAGCAGCTTAGGACAGGTTCTCACAGATACGCAGTATTTT
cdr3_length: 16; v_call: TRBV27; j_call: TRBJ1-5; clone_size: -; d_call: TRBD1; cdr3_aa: CASSFSRTGGGQPQHF; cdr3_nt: TGTGCCAGCAGTTTTTCGAGGACAGGGGGTGGTCAGCCCCAGCATTTT
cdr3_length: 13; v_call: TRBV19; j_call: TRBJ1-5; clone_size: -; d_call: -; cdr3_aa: CASNPQIGQPQHF; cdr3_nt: TGTGCCAGTAACCCACAAATCGGACAGCCCCAGCATTTT
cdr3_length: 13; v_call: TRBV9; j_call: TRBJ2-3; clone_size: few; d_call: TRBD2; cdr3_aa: CASSGLAGDTQYF; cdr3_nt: TGTGCCAGCAGTGGACTAGCTGGGGATACGCAGTATTTT
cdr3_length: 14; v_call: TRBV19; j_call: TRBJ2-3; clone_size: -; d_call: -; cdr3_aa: CASSLATSTDTQYF; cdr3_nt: TGTGCCAGTAGTCTAGCGACTAGCACAGATACGCAGTATTTT
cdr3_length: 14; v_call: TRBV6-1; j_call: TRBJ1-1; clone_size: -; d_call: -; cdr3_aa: CATLLEPVSTEAFF; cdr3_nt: TGTGCCACCCTTTTAGAACCGGTGAGCACTGAAGCTTTCTTT
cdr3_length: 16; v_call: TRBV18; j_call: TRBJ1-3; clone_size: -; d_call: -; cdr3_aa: CASSPNAGTPGNTIYF; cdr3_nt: TGTGCCAGCTCACCAAACGCAGGGACGCCCGGAAACACCATATATTTT
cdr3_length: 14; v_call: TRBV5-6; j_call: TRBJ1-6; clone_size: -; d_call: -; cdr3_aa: CASSFQAGYSPLHF; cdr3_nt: TGTGCCAGCAGCTTCCAGGCAGGCTATTCACCCCTCCACTTT
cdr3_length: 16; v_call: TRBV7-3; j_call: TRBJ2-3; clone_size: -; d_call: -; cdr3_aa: CASSLTGSPGTDTQYF; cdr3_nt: TGTGCCAGCAGCCTTACGGGGAGCCCCGGCACAGATACGCAGTATTTT
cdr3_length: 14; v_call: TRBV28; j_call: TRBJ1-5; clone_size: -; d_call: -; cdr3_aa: CASSLAGEVQPQHF; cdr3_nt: TGTGCCAGCAGTTTGGCGGGGGAGGTACAGCCCCAGCATTTT
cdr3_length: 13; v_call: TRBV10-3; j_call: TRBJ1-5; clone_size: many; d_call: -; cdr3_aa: CAISEAGNQPQHF; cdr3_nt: TGTGCCATCAGTGAGGCAGGGAATCAGCCCCAGCATTTT
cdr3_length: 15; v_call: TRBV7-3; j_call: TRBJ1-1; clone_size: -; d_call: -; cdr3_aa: CASSVSGTVNTEAFF; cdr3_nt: TGTGCCAGCAGCGTATCCGGGACGGTGAACACTGAAGCTTTCTTT
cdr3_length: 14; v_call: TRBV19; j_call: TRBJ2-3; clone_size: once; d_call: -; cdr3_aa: CATAGTTRPDTQYF; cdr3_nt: TGTGCCACCGCCGGGACGACCCGACCCGATACGCAGTATTTT
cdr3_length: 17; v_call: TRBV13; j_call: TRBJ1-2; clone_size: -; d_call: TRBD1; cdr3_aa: CASSGPTGDSFPYGYTF; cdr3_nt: TGTGCCAGCAGCGGACCGACAGGGGACTCCTTCCCCTATGGCTACACCTTC
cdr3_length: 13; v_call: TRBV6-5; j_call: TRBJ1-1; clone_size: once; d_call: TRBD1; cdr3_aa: CASTGGQDTEAFF; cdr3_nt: TGTGCCAGCACCGGGGGACAGGACACTGAAGCTTTCTTT
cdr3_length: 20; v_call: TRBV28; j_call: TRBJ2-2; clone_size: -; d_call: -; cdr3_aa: CASSLANFVGGPTNTGELFF; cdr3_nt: TGTGCCAGCAGTTTAGCCAACTTCGTGGGGGGGCCAACGAACACCGGGGAGCTGTTTTTT
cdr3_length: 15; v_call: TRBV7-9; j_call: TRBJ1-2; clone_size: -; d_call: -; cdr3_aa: CASSSSQGSNYGYTF; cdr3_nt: TGTGCCAGCAGCTCGTCACAGGGTTCTAACTATGGCTACACCTTC
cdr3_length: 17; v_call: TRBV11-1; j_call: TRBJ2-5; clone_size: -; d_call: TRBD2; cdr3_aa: CASSLGLRGGFQETQYF; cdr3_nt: TGTGCCAGCAGCTTAGGGTTGCGGGGGGGTTTCCAAGAGACCCAGTACTTC
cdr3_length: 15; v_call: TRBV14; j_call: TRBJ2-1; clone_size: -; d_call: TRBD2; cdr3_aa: CASSPSGGDHNEQFF; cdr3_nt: TGTGCCAGCAGCCCCAGCGGGGGGGACCACAATGAGCAGTTCTTC
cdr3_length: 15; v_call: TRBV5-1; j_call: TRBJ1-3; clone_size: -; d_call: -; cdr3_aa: CASSFRGGTGNTIYF; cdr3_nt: TGCGCCAGCAGCTTTCGGGGAGGGACTGGAAACACCATATATTTT
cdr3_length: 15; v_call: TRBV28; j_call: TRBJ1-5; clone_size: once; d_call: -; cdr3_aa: CASSFGGEGNQPQHF; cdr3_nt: TGTGCCAGCAGTTTCGGGGGAGAAGGCAATCAGCCCCAGCATTTT
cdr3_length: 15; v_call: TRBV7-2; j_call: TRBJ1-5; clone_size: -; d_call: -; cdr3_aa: CASSLSGFSNQPQHF; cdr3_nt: TGTGCCAGCAGCCTATCCGGGTTTAGCAATCAGCCCCAGCATTTT
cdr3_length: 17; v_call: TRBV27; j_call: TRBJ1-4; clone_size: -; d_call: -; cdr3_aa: CASSLIGGRGGAEKLFF; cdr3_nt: TGTGCCAGCAGTTTAATCGGAGGTAGGGGAGGCGCTGAAAAACTGTTTTTT
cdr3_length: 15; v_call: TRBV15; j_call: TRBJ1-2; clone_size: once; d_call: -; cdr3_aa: CATSRVGRFSYGYTF; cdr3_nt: TGTGCCACCAGCAGAGTTGGCCGCTTCTCCTATGGCTACACCTTC
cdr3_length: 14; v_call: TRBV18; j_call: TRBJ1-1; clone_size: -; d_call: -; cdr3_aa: CASSPRGMNTEAFF; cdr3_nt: TGTGCCAGCTCACCCAGGGGAATGAACACTGAAGCTTTCTTT
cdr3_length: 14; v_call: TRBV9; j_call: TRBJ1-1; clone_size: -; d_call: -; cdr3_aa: CASSFGTPIREAFF; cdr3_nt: TGTGCCAGCAGCTTCGGGACACCTATAAGGGAAGCTTTCTTT
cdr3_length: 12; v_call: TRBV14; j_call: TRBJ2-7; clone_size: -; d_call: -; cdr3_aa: CASSPTGYEQYF; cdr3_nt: TGTGCCAGCAGCCCAACCGGCTACGAGCAGTACTTC
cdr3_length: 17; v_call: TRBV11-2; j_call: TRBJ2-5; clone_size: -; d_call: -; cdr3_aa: CASSLKINRDVEETQYF; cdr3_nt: TGTGCCAGCAGCTTGAAGATTAACCGGGACGTCGAAGAGACCCAGTACTTC
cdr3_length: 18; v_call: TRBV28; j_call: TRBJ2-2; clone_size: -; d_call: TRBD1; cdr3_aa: CASSLISGQGALAGELFF; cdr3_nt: TGTGCCAGCAGTTTGATCTCGGGACAGGGGGCGTTGGCCGGGGAGCTGTTTTTT
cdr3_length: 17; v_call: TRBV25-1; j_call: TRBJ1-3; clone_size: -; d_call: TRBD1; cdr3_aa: CASSEFWDRETGNTIYF; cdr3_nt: TGTGCCAGCAGTGAATTTTGGGACAGGGAAACTGGAAACACCATATATTTT
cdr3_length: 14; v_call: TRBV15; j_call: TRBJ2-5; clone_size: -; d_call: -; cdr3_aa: CATSRPGGQETQYF; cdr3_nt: TGTGCCACCAGCAGACCTGGGGGGCAAGAGACCCAGTACTTC